One sample yielded the 13 T cell receptor beta chains listed below, sequenced in a study of T cell clonotyping in hematopoietic cell transplantation. The sample's time point: recipient sample about 28 days before transplant, after cytoreduction. Generated by immunoSEQ multiplex PCR, the TCRdb table keeps only in-frame clones and is missing some. Of tens of thousands of clones listed, roughly 94% are singletons. The material was peripheral blood mononuclear cells, obtained before stem cell transplant. These receptors were taken from a middle-aged man with chronic myeloid leukemia. Some clones in this sample may be carry-over from other donors' samples.

J is TRBJ1-4 and V is TRBV4-3; D is possibly TRBD1 (6 bases). Germline-derived CDR1 and CDR2 are LGHNA and YSLEER. The CDR3 runs 15 residues. V lost 0 bases and J 3 bases, leaving 8 bases between the germline ends. The CDR3 DNA reads TGCGCCAGCAGCCAAGAAGGACAGTCTAATGAAAAACTGTTTTTT. The encoded protein is CASSQEGQSNEKLFF.

CDR3 nucleotide sequence: TGTGCCAGCACCTCCGGGACGCCGGCGGAAGCTTTCTTT. Protein product: CASTSGTPAEAFF. The chain uses TRBV28 and TRBJ1-1, with D possibly being TRBD1 (5 bases). Per the germline V gene, CDR1 is MDHEN and CDR2 is SYDVKM. The CDR3 has 13 residues. Deletions cut 7 bases from V and 8 bases from J, with 17 bases between.

This chain connects TRBV7-8 to TRBJ2-3; D is perhaps TRBD1 or TRBD2 (5 bases each). Trimming removed 1 base from V and 4 bases from J, with 9 bases in between. Germline V CDR1 and CDR2: SGHVS, FQNEAQ. This CDR3 contains 14 residues. The CDR3 loop reads CASSLGGTADTQYF. CDR3 nucleotide sequence: TGTGCCAGCAGCTTAGGGGGGACGGCAGATACGCAGTATTTT. Based on the CDR3 plus reference TRBV7-8 and TRBJ2-3, the full variable domain is GAGVSQSPRYKVAKRGQDVALRCDPISGHVSLFWYQQALGQGPEFLTYFQNEAQLDKSGLPSDRFFAERPEGSVSTLKIQRTQQEDSAVYLCASSLGGTADTQYFGPGTRLTVL.

This sequence joins TRBV11-3 and TRBJ2-3; D perhaps matches TRBD2 (6 bases). The ends were cut back, 5 bases at V and 2 bases at J, with 11 bases in the middle. Germline-derived CDR1 and CDR2 are SGHNT and YENEEA. CDR3 length: 14 amino acids. The CDR3 protein is CASSRGTFTDTQYF. In DNA form, the CDR3 reads TGTGCCAGCAGCCGAGGGACTTTCACAGATACGCAGTATTTT.

The chain recombines TRBV6-6 with TRBJ2-6; D is undetermined. Trimming removed 6 bases at V and 0 bases at J, with 9 bases between. Germline CDR1 is MNHNY and CDR2 is SVGAGI (reference sequence). The CDR3 is 15 residues long. The CDR3 region is CASSLGSSGANVLTF. Written as DNA, the CDR3 is TGTGCCAGCAGCCTAGGCAGCTCTGGGGCCAACGTCCTGACTTTC.

V usage is TRBV28 and J usage is TRBJ1-4, with D possibly matching TRBD1 (6 bases). Deletions cut 2 bases from V and 7 bases from J, with 14 bases between. The CDR3 covers 15 residues. Germline V gene data show CDR1 as MDHEN and CDR2 as SYDVKM. The CDR3 DNA follows: TGTGCCAGCAGTTTAAGGGGGGGCGCGGGTGAAAAACTGTTTTTT. Translation: CASSLRGGAGEKLFF.

The chain combines TRBV11-3 with TRBJ1-4; D is possibly TRBD1 (6 bases). Trimming shortened V by 4 bases and J by 12 bases, and 15 bases separated the two germline ends. CDR1 and CDR2 (germline): SGHNT, YENEEA. The CDR3 has 13 amino acids. CDR3 in amino acids: CASSSGWNRELFF. The CDR3 DNA follows: TGTGCCAGCAGCTCCGGCTGGAACAGGGAACTGTTTTTT.

The genes are TRBV2 and TRBJ2-7, with D uncertain. Germline V gene sequence: CDR1 SNHLY, CDR2 FYNNEI. The CDR3 runs to 11 residues. V shed 3 bases and J shed 11 bases, with 11 bases lying between them. The CDR3: CASSENGPKYF. The DNA of the CDR3 is TGTGCCAGCAGTGAGAATGGACCTAAGTACTTC.

V is TRBV7-2 and J is TRBJ2-4, with 10 bases lining up with TRBD1. V dropped 1 base and J dropped 8; count of bases not matched to a gene: 5. Germline V gene sequence: CDR1 SGHTA, CDR2 FQGNSA. CDR3 length: 15 amino acids. CDR3 sequence: CASSLEGTGVDIQYF. The DNA for the CDR3 is TGTGCCAGCAGCTTAGAGGGGACAGGGGTGGACATTCAGTACTTC.

The V call is TRBV23-1, the J call TRBJ1-1, with a tentative D call TRBD1 (5 bases). TRBV23-1 is labeled an ORF, and its function is uncertain. With 10 bases removed from V and 5 bases from J, the gap between germline ends came to 20 bases. The CDR3 totals 14 residues. This chain's CDR3 is CATRRWGMGTEAFF. The DNA of the CDR3 is TGCGCCACTAGGCGGTGGGGCATGGGGACTGAAGCTTTCTTT.

The J gene is TRBJ1-1, the V gene TRBV6-6; 9 bases are shared with TRBD1. This CDR3 is 14 amino acids long. CDR1 and CDR2 from the germline V gene are MNHNY and SVGAGI (reference sequence). Unmatched junction bases numbered 8, after V lost 6 bases and J lost 6 bases. The CDR3 nucleotides are TGTGCCAGCAGGCCCGGGACAGGGACCTCTGAAGCTTTCTTT. Its translation is CASRPGTGTSEAFF.

This rearrangement joins TRBV4-3 to TRBJ1-1; 7 bases agree with TRBD1. The germline gives CDR1 LGHNA, CDR2 YSLEER. V lost 3 bases and J lost 6; bases outside the gene matches: 13. There are 16 residues in the CDR3. CDR3 residues: CASSHTVHPGTAEAFF. The DNA for the CDR3 is TGCGCCAGCAGCCACACTGTGCACCCGGGGACAGCTGAAGCTTTCTTT.

The chain joins TRBV19 to TRBJ2-7; 10 bases agree with TRBD1. J was trimmed by 2 bases and V by 1 base; bases with no gene match: 2. The CDR3 spans 15 residues. Per the germline V gene, CDR1 is LNHDA and CDR2 is SQIVND (reference sequence). In nucleotides, the CDR3 is TGTGCCAGTAGTATAGCCGGACAGGGGGCCTACGAGCAGTACTTC. It encodes CASSIAGQGAYEQYF.